A few counts support the clone carrying this T cell receptor beta chain. Using its own MiXCR run on the RT-PCR reads, TCRdb lists one record per CDR3 protein. The sample contains almost 700,000 distinct CDR3 sequences, approximately 15% of which appear only once. This TCR was recovered from a female donor in good health, serving as a healthy control. The sample consisted of memory CD4+ T cells from blood.

CDR3 nucleotide sequence: TGTGCCAGCAGCGTTGAACCGAGCGGGAGTGGCTACGAGCAGTACTTC. Translation: CASSVEPSGSGYEQYF. The chain has TRBV9 and TRBJ2-7; 8 bases agree with TRBD2. The CDR3 spans 16 residues. Trimming took 2 bases from V and 3 from J; bases not matched to a gene: 10. Germline V gene sequence: CDR1 SGDLS, CDR2 YYNGEE.